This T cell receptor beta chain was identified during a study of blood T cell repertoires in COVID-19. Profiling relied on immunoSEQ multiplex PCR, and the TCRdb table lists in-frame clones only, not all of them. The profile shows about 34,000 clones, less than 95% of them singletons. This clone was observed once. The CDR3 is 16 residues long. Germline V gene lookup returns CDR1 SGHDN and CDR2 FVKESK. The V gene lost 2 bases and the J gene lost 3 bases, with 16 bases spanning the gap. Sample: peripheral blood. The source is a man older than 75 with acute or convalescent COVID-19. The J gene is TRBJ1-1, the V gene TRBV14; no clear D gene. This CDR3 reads CASSQYLASADTEAFF. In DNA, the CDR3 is TGTGCCAGCAGCCAATACCTCGCGAGCGCGGACACTGAAGCTTTCTTT.